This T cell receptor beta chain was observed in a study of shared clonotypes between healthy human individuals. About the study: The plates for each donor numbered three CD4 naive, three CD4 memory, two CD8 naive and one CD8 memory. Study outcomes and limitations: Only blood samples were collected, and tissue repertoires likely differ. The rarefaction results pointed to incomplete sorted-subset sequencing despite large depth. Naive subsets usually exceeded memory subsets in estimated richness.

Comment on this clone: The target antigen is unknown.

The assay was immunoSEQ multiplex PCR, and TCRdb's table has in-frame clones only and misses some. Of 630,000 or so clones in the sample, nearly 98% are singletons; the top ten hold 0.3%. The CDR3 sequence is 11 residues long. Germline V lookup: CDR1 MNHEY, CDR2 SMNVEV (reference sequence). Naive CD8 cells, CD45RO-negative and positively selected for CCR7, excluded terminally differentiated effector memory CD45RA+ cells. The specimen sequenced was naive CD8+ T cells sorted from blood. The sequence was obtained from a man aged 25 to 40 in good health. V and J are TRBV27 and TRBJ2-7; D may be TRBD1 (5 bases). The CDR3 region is CATVRSDEQYF. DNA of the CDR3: TGTGCGACAGTGCGCTCTGATGAGCAGTACTTC.